There are many counts of the clone carrying this T cell receptor (beta chain). Its target is not known. This sample is part of a study of identical twins. TCRdb re-derived calls from the 5' RACE reads in MiXCR, one entry per CDR3 protein. Among about 290,000 distinct CDR3 sequences, roughly 8.6% were seen once, and the ten largest hold around 7.1%. The V gene's germline CDR1 is LGHNA and CDR2 YNFKEQ. CDR3 length equals 13 residues. Trimming left V 0 bases short and J 6 bases short, with 7 bases between. Study-wide findings and caveats: In zero-insertion analyses, partial confounding could arise from invariant MAIT and iNKT cells. Twin pairs' shared out-of-frame alpha sequences were enriched in low generation probability. Clonotypes of the beta chain that were abundant in cord blood carried fewer insertions (memory repertoires showed none).

These data were also reused for a study on yellow fever vaccine responses in identical twins.

The source is a woman under 30 in good health. Sequenced sample: CD8+ T cells sorted from blood. This chain joins TRBV4-2 and TRBJ2-3, with D tentatively TRBD2 (5 bases). CDR3 loop: CASSQDRGDTQYF. In DNA, the CDR3 is TGTGCCAGCAGCCAAGATCGCGGGGATACGCAGTATTTT.